One sample yielded the 15 T cell receptor beta chains listed below, sequenced in a study of blood T cell repertoires in COVID-19. Data came from immunoSEQ multiplex PCR; TCRdb stores just in-frame clones and leaves some out. The top ten clones hold roughly 9.8% of a sample with about 180,000 clones, 70% to 90% of them seen once. Sample: peripheral blood. The origin of the receptors is a woman over 75 with acute or convalescent COVID-19.

This chain joins TRBV6-5 and TRBJ1-2; TRBD1 aligns across 7 bases. Looked up from germline, CDR1 is MNHEY and CDR2 is SVGAGI. The J segment lost 5 bases and the V segment lost 4 bases, leaving 4 bases of the junction unmatched. This CDR3 spans 13 amino acids. The CDR3 here is CASSSGQYYGYTF. The CDR3, as DNA: TGTGCCAGCAGTTCGGGACAGTATTATGGCTACACCTTC.

The CDR3 sequence is CASSQVGDYEQYF. CDR3 DNA sequence: TGTGCCAGCAGCCAAGTCGGGGACTACGAGCAGTACTTC. V and J are TRBV14 and TRBJ2-7, with D possibly TRBD2 on 5 matching bases. CDR1 and CDR2 from the germline V gene are SGHDN and FVKESK. Trimming stripped 1 base from V and 3 bases from J, with 7 bases between. The CDR3 contains 13 residues.

The chain couples TRBV5-4 to TRBJ2-1, with 8 bases matching TRBD1. V shed 1 base, J shed 5 bases, and the junction held 2 bases outside the gene matches. This CDR3 has 14 residues. Looked up from germline, CDR1 is SGHNT and CDR2 is YYREEE (reference sequence). Here the CDR3 DNA reads TGTGCCAGCAGCTTGAAGACAGGGGACAATGAGCAGTTCTTC. Its translation is CASSLKTGDNEQFF.

The chain uses TRBV5-6 and TRBJ1-1; D is possibly TRBD1 (6 bases). V was shortened by 0 bases and J by 8 bases, with 11 bases between the two germline ends. Germline-derived CDR1 and CDR2 are SGHDT and YYEEEE. This CDR3 has 13 residues. CDR3 region: CASSLAATGEAFF. CDR3 DNA: TGTGCCAGCAGCTTGGCTGCAACAGGGGAAGCTTTCTTT. The entire variable domain, with the rest obtained from reference TRBV5-6 and TRBJ1-1, is as follows: DAGVTQSPTHLIKTRGQQVTLRCSPKSGHDTVSWYQQALGQGPQFIFQYYEEEERQRGNFPDRFSGHQFPNYSSELNVNALLLGDSALYLCASSLAATGEAFFGQGTRLTVV.

The chain carries TRBV6-5 and TRBJ1-2; TRBD1 agrees at 7 bases. Germline lookup yields CDR1 MNHEY and CDR2 SVGAGI. The length of the CDR3 is 15 residues. V gave up 5 bases and J gave up 0 bases; unmatched junction bases: 6. In DNA form, the CDR3 reads TGTGCCAGCAGTACATACAGGGGCACTAACTATGGCTACACCTTC. It specifies CASSTYRGTNYGYTF.

Here the CDR3 DNA reads TGTGCCAGCAGCAAAGTAGGAGGGGACAGGGGGGACGGAGAAAAACTGTTTTTT. Translating gives CASSKVGGDRGDGEKLFF. V usage is TRBV21-1 and J usage is TRBJ1-4; the DNA was not compared with TRBD1, the D call given in the table. TRBV21-1 is a pseudogene locus. The CDR3 sequence is 18 residues long.

This clone occurred once. The rearrangement links TRBV30 to TRBJ1-4, with a weak D call TRBD1 (6 bases). Germline V gives CDR1 GTSNPN, CDR2 SVGIG (reference sequence). Trimming pared 0 bases from V and 4 bases from J, leaving 24 bases between. CDR3 length: 19 amino acids. Written as DNA, the CDR3 is TGTGCCTGGAGTGTATCTCCGCCTACCGGCCCCAGGGGTAATGAAAAACTGTTTTTT. Amino acid sequence: CAWSVSPPTGPRGNEKLFF.

The J gene is TRBJ2-3, the V gene TRBV12-3 or TRBV12-4, with D uncertain. The CDR3 is 13 residues long. V was trimmed by 4 bases and J by 5 bases, leaving 10 bases between them. DNA of the CDR3: TGTGCCAGCAGTTCCCGGTCCGGAGATACGCAGTATTTT. Protein: CASSSRSGDTQYF.

The chain couples TRBV9 to TRBJ1-1, with D possibly TRBD1 on 6 matching bases. Trimming took off 0 bases at V and 1 base at J, with 13 bases between the two ends. The CDR3 is made up of 16 amino acids. CDR1 and CDR2 (germline): SGDLS, YYNGEE. The CDR3 coding sequence is TGTGCCAGCAGCGTAGGGCCAGGGGACCCGAACACTGAAGCTTTCTTT. This codes for CASSVGPGDPNTEAFF.

This clone appeared once. J is TRBJ2-5 and V is TRBV5-4; a weak D match, TRBD2 (6 bases). Germline values: CDR1 SGHNT, CDR2 YYREEE (reference sequence). The V gene lost 2 bases and the J gene lost 1 base, with 9 bases spanning the gap. There are 14 residues in the CDR3. In nucleotides, the CDR3 is TGTGCCAGCAGCTTACGGCGGGGCCAAGAGACCCAGTACTTC. Protein sequence: CASSLRRGQETQYF.

The chain recombines TRBV3-1 (or the pseudogene TRBV3-2) with TRBJ1-6; D not certain. Germline CDR1 LGHDT, CDR2 YNNKEL (reference sequence). The CDR3 covers 14 residues. Trimming pared 2 bases from V and 8 bases from J, leaving 10 bases between. The CDR3 sequence: CASSQPGWDSPLHF. CDR3 in DNA: TGTGCCAGCAGCCAACCGGGGTGGGATTCACCCCTCCACTTT.

The CDR3 loop reads CASTPTRGYNYGYTF. CDR3 in DNA: TGTGCCAGCACCCCCACCAGGGGGTACAACTATGGCTACACCTTC. The chain employs TRBV11-2 and TRBJ1-2, with 7 bases identical to TRBD1. J gave up 2 bases and V 7 bases, and 10 bases lay outside the gene matches. This CDR3 is built from 15 residues. The germline V gene has CDR1 SGHAT and CDR2 FQNNGV. The variable domain in full, completed from reference TRBV11-2 and TRBJ1-2, reads EAGVAQSPRYKIIEKRQSVAFWCNPISGHATLYWYQQILGQGPKLLIQFQNNGVVDDSQLPKDRFSAERLKGVDSTLKIQPAKLEDSAVYLCASTPTRGYNYGYTFGSGTRLTVV.

This clone was observed once. V is TRBV10-3 and J is TRBJ2-4, with D perhaps matching TRBD2 (5 bases). There are 15 residues in the CDR3. V was clipped by 3 bases and J by 7 bases, with 16 bases between them. Germline lookup yields CDR1 ENHRY and CDR2 SYGVKD. Here the CDR3 reads CAISEIKGESNIQYF. The CDR3, as DNA: TGTGCCATCAGTGAAATCAAGGGAGAGAGTAACATTCAGTACTTC.

This rearrangement joins TRBV6-6 to TRBJ1-4, with a tentative D call TRBD1 (6 bases). The CDR3 spans 16 residues. CDR1 MNHNY and CDR2 SVGAGI come from the germline V gene (reference sequence). V shed 1 base and J shed 2 bases, with 11 bases lying between them. The CDR3 coding sequence is TGTGCCAGCAGTTACTTTGCAGGGGCGACTAATGAAAAACTGTTTTTT. Its translation: CASSYFAGATNEKLFF.

This chain links TRBV18 with TRBJ1-6; TRBD1 matches 9 bases. CDR3 length equals 15 residues. Germline CDR1 and CDR2: KGHSH and LQKENI. V was clipped by 3 bases and J by 10 bases; unmatched bases: 7. The CDR3 nucleotides read TGTGCCAGCTCACCCGGGACAGGGAGAACGTCACCCCTCCACTTT. Translating it yields CASSPGTGRTSPLHF.